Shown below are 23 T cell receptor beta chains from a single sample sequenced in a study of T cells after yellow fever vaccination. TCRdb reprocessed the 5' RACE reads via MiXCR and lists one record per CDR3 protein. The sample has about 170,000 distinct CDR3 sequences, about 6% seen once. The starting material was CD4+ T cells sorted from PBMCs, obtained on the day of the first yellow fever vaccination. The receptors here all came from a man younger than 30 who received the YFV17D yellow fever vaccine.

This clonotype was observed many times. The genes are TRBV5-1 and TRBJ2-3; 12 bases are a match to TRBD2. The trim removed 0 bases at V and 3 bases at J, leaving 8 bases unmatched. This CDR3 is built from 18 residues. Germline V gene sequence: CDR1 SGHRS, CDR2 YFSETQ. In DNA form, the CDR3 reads TGCGCCAGCAGCTTGGGTCCTAGCGGGGGGGCAGGGACAGATACGCAGTATTTT. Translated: CASSLGPSGGAGTDTQYF.

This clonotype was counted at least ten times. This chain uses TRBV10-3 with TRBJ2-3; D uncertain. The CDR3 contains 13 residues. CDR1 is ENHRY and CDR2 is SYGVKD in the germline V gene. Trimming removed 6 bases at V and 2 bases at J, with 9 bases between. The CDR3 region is CAISPPATDTQYF. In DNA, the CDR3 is TGTGCCATCAGCCCCCCTGCCACAGATACGCAGTATTTT.

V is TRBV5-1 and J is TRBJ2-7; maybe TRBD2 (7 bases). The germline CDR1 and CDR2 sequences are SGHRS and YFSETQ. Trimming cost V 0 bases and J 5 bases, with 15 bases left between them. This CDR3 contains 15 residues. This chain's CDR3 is CASSLEGRGADEQYV. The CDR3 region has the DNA TGCGCCAGCAGCTTGGAGGGACGGGGGGCGGACGAGCAGTACGTC.

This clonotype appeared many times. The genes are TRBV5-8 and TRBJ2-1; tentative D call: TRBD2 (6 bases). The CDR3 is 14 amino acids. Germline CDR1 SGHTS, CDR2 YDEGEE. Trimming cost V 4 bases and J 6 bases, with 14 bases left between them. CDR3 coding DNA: TGTGCCAGCAGCCGACCGGGACTCCTCAATGAGCAGTTCTTC. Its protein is CASSRPGLLNEQFF.

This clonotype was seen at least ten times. The CDR3 protein is CASSSTRQLSSGNTIYF. The CDR3 DNA reads TGTGCCAGCAGCTCAACCAGACAGTTGAGCTCTGGAAACACCATATATTTT. The V gene is TRBV7-9, the J gene TRBJ1-3, with a tentative D call TRBD1 (5 bases). The V end lost 4 bases, the J end lost 0 bases, and 16 bases lay between the germline ends. The germline V gene encodes CDR1 SEHNR and CDR2 FQNEAQ (reference sequence). The CDR3 consists of 17 residues.

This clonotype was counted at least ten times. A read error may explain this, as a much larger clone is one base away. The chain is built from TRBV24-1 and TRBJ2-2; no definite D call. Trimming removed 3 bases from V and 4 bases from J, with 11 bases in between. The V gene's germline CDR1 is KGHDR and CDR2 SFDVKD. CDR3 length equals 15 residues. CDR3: CATSDTRAGTGELFF. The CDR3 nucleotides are TGTGCCACCAGTGATACCCGGGCCGGCACCGGGGAGCTGTTTTTT.

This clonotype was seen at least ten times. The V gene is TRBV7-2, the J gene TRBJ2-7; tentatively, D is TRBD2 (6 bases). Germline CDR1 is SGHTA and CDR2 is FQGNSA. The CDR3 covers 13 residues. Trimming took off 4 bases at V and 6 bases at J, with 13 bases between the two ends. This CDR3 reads CASSSDWGGEQYV. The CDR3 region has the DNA TGTGCCAGCAGCTCGGACTGGGGAGGCGAGCAGTACGTC.

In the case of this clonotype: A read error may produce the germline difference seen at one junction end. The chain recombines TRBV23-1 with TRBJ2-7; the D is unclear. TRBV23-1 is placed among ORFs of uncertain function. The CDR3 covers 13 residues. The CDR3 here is CASWRPVRPEQYF. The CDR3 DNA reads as TGTGCCTCCTGGCGGCCGGTTCGCCCTGAGCAGTACTTC.

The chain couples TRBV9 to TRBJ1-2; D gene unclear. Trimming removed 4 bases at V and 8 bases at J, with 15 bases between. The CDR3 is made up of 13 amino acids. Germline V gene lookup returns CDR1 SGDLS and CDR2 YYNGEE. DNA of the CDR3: TGTGCCAGCAGCCGGAACCTAAAAGACGGCTACACCTTC. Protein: CASSRNLKDGYTF.

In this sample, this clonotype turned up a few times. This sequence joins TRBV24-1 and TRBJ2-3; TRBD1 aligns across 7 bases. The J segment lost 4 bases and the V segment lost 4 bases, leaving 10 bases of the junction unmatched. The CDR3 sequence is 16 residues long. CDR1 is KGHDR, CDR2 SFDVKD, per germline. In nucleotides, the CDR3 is TGTGCCACCAGTGACCCACCAGGGGGAAGGGCAGATACGCAGTATTTT. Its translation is CATSDPPGGRADTQYF.

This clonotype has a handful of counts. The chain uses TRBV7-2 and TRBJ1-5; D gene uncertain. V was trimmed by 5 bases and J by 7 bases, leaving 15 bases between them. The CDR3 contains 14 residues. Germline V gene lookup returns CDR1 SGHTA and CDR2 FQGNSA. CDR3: CASSKGAGGQPQHF. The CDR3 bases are TGTGCCAGCAGCAAGGGAGCCGGTGGCCAGCCCCAGCATTTT.

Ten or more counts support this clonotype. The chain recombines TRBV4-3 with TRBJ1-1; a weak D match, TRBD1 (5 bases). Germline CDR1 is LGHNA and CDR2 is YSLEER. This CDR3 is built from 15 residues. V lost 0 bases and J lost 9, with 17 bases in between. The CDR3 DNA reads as TGCGCCAGCAGCCAAGATCCGAAATCCAGGGTACAAGCTTTCTTT. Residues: CASSQDPKSRVQAFF.

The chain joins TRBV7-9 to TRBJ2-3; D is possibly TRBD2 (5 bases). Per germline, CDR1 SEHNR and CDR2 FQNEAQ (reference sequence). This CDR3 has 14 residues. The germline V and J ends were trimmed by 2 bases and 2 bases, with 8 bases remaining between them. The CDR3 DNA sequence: TGTGCCAGCAGCTTATCCCTAGCCACAGATACGCAGTATTTT. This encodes CASSLSLATDTQYF.

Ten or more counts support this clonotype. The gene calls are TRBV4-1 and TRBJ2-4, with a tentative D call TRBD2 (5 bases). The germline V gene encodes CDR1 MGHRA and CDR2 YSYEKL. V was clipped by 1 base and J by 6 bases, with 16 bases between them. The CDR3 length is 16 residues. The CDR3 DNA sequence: TGCGCCAGCAGCCAAGTTGGACGGGGAACGGGAAACATTCAGTACTTC. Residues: CASSQVGRGTGNIQYF.

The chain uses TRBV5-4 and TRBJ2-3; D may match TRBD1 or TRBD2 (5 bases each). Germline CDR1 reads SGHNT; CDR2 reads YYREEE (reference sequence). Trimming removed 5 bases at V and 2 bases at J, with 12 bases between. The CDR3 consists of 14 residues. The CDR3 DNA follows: TGTGCCAGCAGATCGGGACCAGACACAGATACGCAGTATTTT. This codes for CASRSGPDTDTQYF.

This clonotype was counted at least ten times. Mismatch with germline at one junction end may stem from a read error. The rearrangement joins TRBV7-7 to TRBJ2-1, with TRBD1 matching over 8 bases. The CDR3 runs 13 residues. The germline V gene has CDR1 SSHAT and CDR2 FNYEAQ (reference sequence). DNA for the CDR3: TGTGCTAGCAGCTTGGACAGGGTAGGGGAGCAGTTCTTC. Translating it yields CASSLDRVGEQFF.

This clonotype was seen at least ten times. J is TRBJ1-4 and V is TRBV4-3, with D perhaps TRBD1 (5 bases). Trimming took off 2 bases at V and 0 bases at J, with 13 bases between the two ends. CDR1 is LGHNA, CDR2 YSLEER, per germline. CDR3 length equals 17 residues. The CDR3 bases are TGCGCCAGCAGCCAACAGATGAGGGGTGCAACTAATGAAAAACTGTTTTTT. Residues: CASSQQMRGATNEKLFF.

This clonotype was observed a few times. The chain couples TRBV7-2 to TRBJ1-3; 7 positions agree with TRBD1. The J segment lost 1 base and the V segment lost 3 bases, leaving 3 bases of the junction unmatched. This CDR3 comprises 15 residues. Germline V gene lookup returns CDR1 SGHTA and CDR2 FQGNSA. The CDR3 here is CASSFQGGSGNTIYF. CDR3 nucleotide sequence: TGTGCCAGCAGCTTCCAGGGGGGATCTGGAAACACCATATATTTT. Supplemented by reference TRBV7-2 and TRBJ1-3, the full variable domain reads GAGVSQSPSNKVTEKGKDVELRCDPISGHTALYWYRQSLGQGLEFLIYFQGNSAPDKSGLPSDRFSAERTGGSVSTLTIQRTQQEDSAVYLCASSFQGGSGNTIYFGEGSWLTVV.

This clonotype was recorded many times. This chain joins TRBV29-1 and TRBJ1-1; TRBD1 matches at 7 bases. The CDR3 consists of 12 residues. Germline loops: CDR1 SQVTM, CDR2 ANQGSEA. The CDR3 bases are TGCAGTGGGGGACAGTTGAACACTGAAGCTTTCTTT. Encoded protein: CSGGQLNTEAFF.

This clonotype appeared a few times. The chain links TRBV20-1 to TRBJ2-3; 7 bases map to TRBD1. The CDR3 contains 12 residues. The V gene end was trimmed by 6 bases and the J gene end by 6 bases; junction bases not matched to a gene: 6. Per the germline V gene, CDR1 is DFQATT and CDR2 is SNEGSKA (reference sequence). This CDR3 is CSARQGGDTQYF. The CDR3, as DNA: TGCAGTGCGCGACAGGGTGGTGATACGCAGTATTTT.

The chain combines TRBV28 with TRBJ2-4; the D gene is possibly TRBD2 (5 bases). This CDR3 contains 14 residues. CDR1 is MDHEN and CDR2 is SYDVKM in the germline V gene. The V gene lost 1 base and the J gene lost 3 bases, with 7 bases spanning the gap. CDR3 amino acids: CASSLSGDKNIQYF. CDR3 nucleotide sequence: TGTGCCAGCAGTTTATCCGGGGACAAAAACATTCAGTACTTC.

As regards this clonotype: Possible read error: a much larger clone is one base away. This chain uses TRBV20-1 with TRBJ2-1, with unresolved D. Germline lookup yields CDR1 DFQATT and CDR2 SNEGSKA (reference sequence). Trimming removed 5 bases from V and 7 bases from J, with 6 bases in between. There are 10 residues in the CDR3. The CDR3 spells CSAPLNEQFF. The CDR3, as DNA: TGCAGTGCTCCGTTGAATGAGCAGTTCTTC.

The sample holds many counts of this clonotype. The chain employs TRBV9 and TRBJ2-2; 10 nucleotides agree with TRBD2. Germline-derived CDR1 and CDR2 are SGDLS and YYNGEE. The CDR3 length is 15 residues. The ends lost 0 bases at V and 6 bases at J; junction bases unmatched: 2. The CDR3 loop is CASSVDGLAAGELFF. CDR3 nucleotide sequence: TGTGCCAGCAGCGTAGATGGACTAGCGGCCGGGGAGCTGTTTTTT.